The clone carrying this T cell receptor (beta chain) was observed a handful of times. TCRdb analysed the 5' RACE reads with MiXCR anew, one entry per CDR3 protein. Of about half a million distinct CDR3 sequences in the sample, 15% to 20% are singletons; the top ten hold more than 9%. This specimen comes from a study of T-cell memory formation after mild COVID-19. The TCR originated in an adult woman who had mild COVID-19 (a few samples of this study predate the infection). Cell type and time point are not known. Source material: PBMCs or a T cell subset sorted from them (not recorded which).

The CDR3 region is CASNSRFYNSPLHF. Here the CDR3 DNA reads TGTGCCAGCAACTCGAGATTCTATAATTCACCCCTCCACTTT. This chain uses TRBV5-4 with TRBJ1-6; D is unresolved. The V end was cut by 6 bases, the J end by 3 bases, with 10 bases between. The CDR3 is 14 amino acids. CDR1 and CDR2 from the germline V gene are SGHNT and YYREEE (reference sequence).